This T cell receptor beta chain was identified in a study of beta chain features in type 1 diabetes. Reverse transcription of all isolated RNA meant that expressed TCRB transcripts were sequenced. Clones were read by immunoSEQ multiplex PCR, and TCRdb kept only the in-frame ones, dropping some. The data show 200,000 to 250,000 clones, under 13% seen once. Specimen: central memory CD4+ T cells from blood. The sequence derives from a man between 18 and 29 years old in good health.

CDR3 region: CASSPGLTTEKLFF. The CDR3 bases are TGTGCCAGCAGCCCGGGACTGACAACTGAAAAACTGTTTTTT. The gene calls are TRBV9 and TRBJ1-4, with D maybe TRBD1 (5 bases). This CDR3 spans 14 amino acids. Germline lookup yields CDR1 SGDLS and CDR2 YYNGEE. V was cut by 4 bases and J by 7 bases, with 14 bases left in between.